The clone carrying this T cell receptor (beta chain) was seen just once. Its antigen remains unknown. The germline V and J ends were trimmed by 2 bases and 3 bases, with 14 bases remaining between them. Germline lookup yields CDR1 SGHTA and CDR2 FQGTGA. The CDR3 covers 15 residues. The sample originates from a study of T cell responses to AZD1222 COVID-19 vaccine. Clones were read by immunoSEQ multiplex PCR, and TCRdb kept only the in-frame ones, dropping some. Counted here are roughly 160,000 clones, approximately 90% occurring once; the ten biggest clones make up 1.3%. Findings and caveats of the study: Clonal diversity may have been underestimated in mostly white British donors. Sampling that yielded the repertoires occurred only after the peak T cell response.

Whether given at about 4 or about 12 weeks, second doses were pooled. Sequenced here: peripheral blood, sampled 28 days after the second AZD1222 dose. This receptor was identified in an adult who received the AZD1222 COVID-19 vaccine. This rearrangement joins TRBV7-3 to TRBJ2-7; maybe TRBD1 (7 bases). CDR3 residues: CASSLAAGGYYEQYF. CDR3 nucleotide sequence: TGTGCCAGCAGCTTAGCGGCAGGGGGGTACTACGAGCAGTACTTC. The variable domain in full, with the rest retrieved from reference TRBV7-3 and TRBJ2-7, is GAGVSQTPSNKVTEKGKYVELRCDPISGHTALYWYRQSLGQGPEFLIYFQGTGAADDSGLPNDRFFAVRPEGSVSTLKIQRTERGDSAVYLCASSLAAGGYYEQYFGPGTRLTVT.